This entry is about one TCR beta chain. This entry comes from a study of technical replicates of blood from a few donors. The CDR3 has 15 amino acids. Germline V gene lookup returns CDR1 MDHEN and CDR2 SYDVKM. V gave up 6 bases and J gave up 6 bases; unmatched junction bases: 7. TCRdb keeps only in-frame clones here, not all; method: immunoSEQ multiplex PCR. This table holds about 83,000 clones, approximately 94% found once. The sequence derives from a human donor in good health. This chain connects TRBV28 to TRBJ2-1, with TRBD2 identical over 11 bases. Sequenced input: T cells isolated from PBMCs. CDR3 coding DNA: TGTGCCAGCAGCTTCCTAGCGGGAGGCCTCAATGAGCAGTTCTTC. Its protein product is CASSFLAGGLNEQFF.